Below are 21 T cell receptor beta chains sequenced from a single sample in a study of shared T cell receptors in the human thymus. Generated by immunoSEQ multiplex PCR, the TCRdb table keeps only in-frame clones and is missing some. The data contain more than 300,000 clones, approximately 95% of them singletons. The sample comprised thymocytes. Source of these receptors: a human donor.

The V and J genes are TRBV5-8 and TRBJ1-2; possible D gene TRBD1, 5 bases. Trimming took 1 base from V and 5 from J, leaving 27 bases between them. Germline CDR1 SGHTS, CDR2 YDEGEE. The CDR3 extends over 19 amino acids. The CDR3 loop is CASSLIFQGALDYGYGYTF. The CDR3 nucleotides are TGTGCCAGCAGCTTGATCTTCCAAGGGGCACTCGACTACGGGTATGGCTACACCTTC.

This clone was recorded a few times. V usage is TRBV9 and J usage is TRBJ1-3; D uncertain. CDR1 is SGDLS, CDR2 YYNGEE, per germline. The V and J ends lost 1 base and 11 bases respectively, with 10 bases between them. The CDR3 is 12 residues long. CDR3 in DNA: TGTGCCAGCAGCGTAAGTTGGAGCCCCATATATTTT. It yields the protein CASSVSWSPIYF.

This clone has a single count. The chain links TRBV25-1 to TRBJ2-1; 7 bases match TRBD1. Unmatched junction bases numbered 5, after V lost 2 bases and J lost 1 base. The CDR3 has 16 amino acids. Germline-derived CDR1 and CDR2 are MGHDK and SYGVNS. CDR3 amino acids: CASSEPGQPSYNEQFF. The CDR3 DNA follows: TGTGCCAGCAGTGAACCGGGACAGCCTTCCTACAATGAGCAGTTCTTC.

This chain joins TRBV5-1 and TRBJ1-1; TRBD1 might be the D (5 bases). The V and J ends lost 3 bases and 0 bases respectively, with 21 bases between them. The germline gives CDR1 SGHRS, CDR2 YFSETQ. CDR3 size: 18 residues. CDR3 region: CASSSEYPETAMNTEAFF. In nucleotides, the CDR3 is TGCGCCAGCAGCTCAGAATACCCAGAGACAGCGATGAACACTGAAGCTTTCTTT.

The V gene is TRBV2, the J gene TRBJ2-6; D is possibly TRBD1 (6 bases). The CDR3 totals 15 residues. CDR1 SNHLY and CDR2 FYNNEI come from the germline V gene. The V gene lost 3 bases and the J gene lost 3 bases, with 9 bases spanning the gap. CDR3 protein: CASSDTGHGANVLTF. CDR3 in DNA: TGTGCCAGCAGTGACACAGGGCATGGGGCCAACGTCCTGACTTTC.

The chain recombines TRBV18 with TRBJ1-5; D might be TRBD1 (6 bases). The CDR3 covers 13 residues. CDR1 KGHSH and CDR2 LQKENI come from the germline V gene. Trimming shortened V by 1 base and J by 7 bases, and 8 bases separated the two germline ends. The CDR3 nucleotides are TGTGCCAGCTCACCACAGGGGGAGCAGCCCCAGCATTTT. This translates into CASSPQGEQPQHF. Complete variable domain (other parts from reference TRBV18 and TRBJ1-5): NAGVMQNPRHLVRRRGQEARLRCSPMKGHSHVYWYRQLPEEGLKFMVYLQKENIIDESGMPKERFSAEFPKEGPSILRIQQVVRGDSAAYFCASSPQGEQPQHFGDGTRLSIL.

J is TRBJ2-5 and V is TRBV2, with D unresolved. Germline V gene data show CDR1 as SNHLY and CDR2 as FYNNEI. The V gene lost 5 bases and the J gene lost 2 bases, with 9 bases spanning the gap. The CDR3 has 13 residues. This CDR3 reads CASSLSFQETQYF. The CDR3 region has the DNA TGTGCCAGCAGTCTTTCTTTTCAAGAGACCCAGTACTTC. The entire variable domain, with the rest obtained from reference TRBV2 and TRBJ2-5, is as follows: EPEVTQTPSHQVTQMGQEVILRCVPISNHLYFYWYRQILGQKVEFLVSFYNNEISEKSEIFDDQFSVERPDGSNFTLKIRSTKLEDSAMYFCASSLSFQETQYFGPGTRLLVL.

V usage is TRBV5-6 and J usage is TRBJ2-1; 8 bases align to TRBD1. The CDR3 covers 15 residues. From germline, CDR1 is SGHDT and CDR2 YYEEEE. Germline trimming cut 2 bases from V and 4 bases from J; bases unmatched to any gene: 5. The CDR3 is CASSFDRGPYNEQFF. The DNA of the CDR3 is TGTGCCAGCAGCTTCGACAGGGGCCCTTACAATGAGCAGTTCTTC. The variable domain in full, with the rest retrieved from reference TRBV5-6 and TRBJ2-1, is DAGVTQSPTHLIKTRGQQVTLRCSPKSGHDTVSWYQQALGQGPQFIFQYYEEEERQRGNFPDRFSGHQFPNYSSELNVNALLLGDSALYLCASSFDRGPYNEQFFGPGTRLTVL.

Here the CDR3 reads CASSSKGPPGTGGEKLFF. The DNA of the CDR3 is TGTGCCAGCAGCTCTAAAGGGCCCCCCGGGACAGGCGGTGAAAAACTGTTTTTT. The V and J genes are TRBV14 and TRBJ1-4; TRBD1 aligns across 8 bases. CDR1 and CDR2 (germline): SGHDN, FVKESK. J lost 7 bases, V lost 5 bases, and 18 bases had no gene match. CDR3 length equals 18 residues. Full variable domain (rest looked up from reference TRBV14 and TRBJ1-4): EAGVTQFPSHSVIEKGQTVTLRCDPISGHDNLYWYRRVMGKEIKFLLHFVKESKQDESGMPNNRFLAERTGGTYSTLKVQPAELEDSGVYFCASSSKGPPGTGGEKLFFGSGTQLSVL.

This chain links TRBV7-9 with TRBJ2-5; 8 nucleotides align to TRBD2. The V gene's germline CDR1 is SEHNR and CDR2 FQNEAQ (reference sequence). CDR3 length equals 13 residues. CDR3 nucleotide sequence: TGTGTCACCCGACTAGCGCAAAAAGAGACCCAGTACTTC. This translates into CVTRLAQKETQYF. Supplemented by reference TRBV7-9 and TRBJ2-5, the full variable domain reads DTGVSQNPRHKITKRGQNVTFRCDPISEHNRLYWYRQTLGQGPEFLTYFQNEAQLEKSRLLSDRFSAERPKGSFSTLEIQRTEQGDSAMYLCVTRLAQKETQYFGPGTRLLVL.

This clone was detected only once. The genes are TRBV28 and TRBJ1-5; D is unresolved. The CDR3 spans 17 residues. Germline V gene sequence: CDR1 MDHEN, CDR2 SYDVKM. V was shortened by 7 bases and J by 0 bases, with 19 bases between the two germline ends. The DNA for the CDR3 is TGTGCCAGCAACTCCCTACGAAGACACAATAGCAATCAGCCCCAGCATTTT. Amino acid sequence: CASNSLRRHNSNQPQHF.

This clone was counted once. The gene calls are TRBV21-1 and TRBJ1-5. TRBV21-1 is classified as a pseudogene. This CDR3 is built from 15 residues. DNA for the CDR3: TGTGCCAGCAGCAGCTTGACTCTTAAAGGTCAGCCCCAGCATTTT. Amino acid sequence: CASSSLTLKGQPQHF.

A single count supports this clone. V and J are TRBV27 and TRBJ2-3, with D hard to call. The length of the CDR3 is 15 residues. The V gene lost 5 bases and the J gene lost 0 bases, with 12 bases spanning the gap. The germline CDR1 and CDR2 sequences are MNHEY and SMNVEV (reference sequence). The CDR3 DNA reads as TGTGCCAGCAGTCCATTCTCATCTAGCACAGATACGCAGTATTTT. Encoded protein: CASSPFSSSTDTQYF.

This chain connects TRBV7-9 to TRBJ1-4, with D possibly being TRBD1 (6 bases). This CDR3 spans 14 amino acids. Deletions cut 5 bases from V and 5 bases from J, with 12 bases between. Germline values: CDR1 SEHNR, CDR2 FQNEAQ (reference sequence). The CDR3: CASSPGTPNEKLFF. CDR3 DNA: TGTGCCAGCAGCCCCGGGACACCAAATGAAAAACTGTTTTTT.

The chain carries TRBV28 and TRBJ1-5, with 12 bases matching TRBD1. Looked up from germline, CDR1 is MDHEN and CDR2 is SYDVKM. J gave up 4 bases and V 8 bases, and 18 bases lay outside the gene matches. The CDR3 is 19 amino acids. The CDR3 DNA is TGTGCCAGCTTGACTCTACCGGGACAGGGGGCTGGGGGAAATCAGCCCCAGCATTTT. Protein product: CASLTLPGQGAGGNQPQHF. The variable domain in full, completed from reference TRBV28 and TRBJ1-5, reads DVKVTQSSRYLVKRTGEKVFLECVQDMDHENMFWYRQDPGLGLRLIYFSYDVKMKEKGDIPEGYSVSREKKERFSLILESASTNQTSMYLCASLTLPGQGAGGNQPQHFGDGTRLSIL.

V usage is TRBV14 and J usage is TRBJ2-3; D is undetermined. The germline V and J ends were trimmed by 0 bases and 0 bases, with 10 bases remaining between them. Germline assignment: CDR1 SGHDN and CDR2 FVKESK. The CDR3 extends over 16 amino acids. CDR3 amino acids: CASSQDAPPSTDTQYF. Written as DNA, the CDR3 is TGTGCCAGCAGCCAAGATGCCCCACCTAGCACAGATACGCAGTATTTT.

The chain uses TRBV19 and TRBJ2-5; 7 bases match TRBD1. The J call is uncertain, as TRBJ2-7 better fits the DNA end. The CDR3 is 14 residues long. The germline V gene encodes CDR1 LNHDA and CDR2 SQIVND (reference sequence). CDR3: CASSLHGTEYEQYF. The CDR3 coding sequence is TGTGCCAGTAGCTTGCACGGGACAGAATACGAGCAGTACTTC.

This rearrangement joins TRBV28 to TRBJ1-2; 10 positions match TRBD1. The trim removed 1 base at V and 3 bases at J, leaving 8 bases unmatched. The length of the CDR3 is 17 residues. Germline V gene data show CDR1 as MDHEN and CDR2 as SYDVKM. Written as DNA, the CDR3 is TGTGCCAGCAGTTTATTGGTACCGGGACAGGGGTACTATGGCTACACCTTC. This codes for CASSLLVPGQGYYGYTF.

This sequence joins TRBV7-9 and TRBJ1-5, with D uncertain. Trimming stripped 7 bases from V and 4 bases from J, with 8 bases between. CDR3 length: 12 residues. The V gene's germline CDR1 is SEHNR and CDR2 FQNEAQ (reference sequence). CDR3: CASTTSNQPQHF. CDR3 nucleotide sequence: TGTGCCAGCACCACGAGTAATCAGCCCCAGCATTTT.

The V gene is TRBV28, the J gene TRBJ2-3; maybe TRBD2 (6 bases). The germline V and J ends were trimmed by 0 bases and 2 bases, with 15 bases remaining between them. Germline V gene data show CDR1 as MDHEN and CDR2 as SYDVKM. The CDR3 runs 17 residues. Written as DNA, the CDR3 is TGTGCCAGCAGTTTATGCCTGGCGGGGACCCACACAGATACGCAGTATTTT. Translating gives CASSLCLAGTHTDTQYF.

V is TRBV5-8 and J is TRBJ2-7, with a weak D call TRBD2 (7 bases). CDR3 length equals 14 residues. Germline CDR1 and CDR2: SGHTS and YDEGEE. V lost 3 bases and J lost 2, with 12 bases in between. The CDR3 sequence: CASSWGGGPYEQYF. CDR3 nucleotides: TGTGCCAGCAGCTGGGGAGGGGGGCCCTACGAGCAGTACTTC.